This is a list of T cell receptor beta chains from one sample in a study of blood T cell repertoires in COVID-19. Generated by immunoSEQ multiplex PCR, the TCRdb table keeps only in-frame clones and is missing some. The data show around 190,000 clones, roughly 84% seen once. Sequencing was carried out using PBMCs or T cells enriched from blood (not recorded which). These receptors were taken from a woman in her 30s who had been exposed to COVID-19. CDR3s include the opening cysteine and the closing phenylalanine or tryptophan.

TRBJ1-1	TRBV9	CASKGTGATTEAFF
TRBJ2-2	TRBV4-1	CASSQEHRGGFPGELFF
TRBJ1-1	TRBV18	CASSRTGGTEAFF
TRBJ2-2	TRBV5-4	CASSSGTSGGGELFF
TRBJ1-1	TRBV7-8	CASSFGAGGYTEAFF
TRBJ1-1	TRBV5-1	CASRYNENTEAFF
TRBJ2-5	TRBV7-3	CASSLGGGQETQYF
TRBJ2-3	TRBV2	CASSVRDSRTDTQYF
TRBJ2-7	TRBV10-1	CASSEGAIGYEQYF
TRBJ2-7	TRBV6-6	CASSPQTYEQYF
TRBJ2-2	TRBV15	CATSRDPGQPTGELFF
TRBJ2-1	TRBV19	CASSITQGSYNEQFF
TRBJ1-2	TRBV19	CASKEYPRGYTF
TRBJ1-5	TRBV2	CASSAQTGGRQPQHF
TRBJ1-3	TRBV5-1	CASSLERAGNTIYF
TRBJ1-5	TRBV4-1	CASSQAYSYSNQPQHF
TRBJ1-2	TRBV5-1	CASSLGGTGTGAYGYTF
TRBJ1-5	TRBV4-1	CASSQGAVSNQPQHF
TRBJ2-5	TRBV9	CASSVDRGQETQYF
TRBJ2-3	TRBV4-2	CASSQDHSGGTDTQYF
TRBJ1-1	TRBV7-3	CASSEQLNTEAFF
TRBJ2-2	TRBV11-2	CASSPTNTGELFF
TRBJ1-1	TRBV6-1	CASSGAGQGNTEAFF
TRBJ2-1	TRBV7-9	CASSLGAKTGGHEQFF
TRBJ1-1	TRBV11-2	CASSSDLRAFF
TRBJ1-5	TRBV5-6	CASSLWSNQPQHF
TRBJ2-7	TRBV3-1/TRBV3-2	CASSQRRDRNSYEQYF
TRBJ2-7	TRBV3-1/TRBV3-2	CASSQEGEQGPQYF
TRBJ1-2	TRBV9	CASSKLTGERGYTF
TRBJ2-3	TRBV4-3	CASSQTGAGDTQYF
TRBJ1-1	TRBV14	CASSQAGWYGTEAFF
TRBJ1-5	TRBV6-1	CASSEAARDNQPQHF
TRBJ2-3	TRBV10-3	CAITQRGGRSSTDTQYF
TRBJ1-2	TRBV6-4	CASSPNQGNYGYTF
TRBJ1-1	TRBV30	CAWSLTKWEAFF
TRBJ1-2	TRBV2	CATLTGFGGYTF
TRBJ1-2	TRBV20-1	CSALGQGGYTF
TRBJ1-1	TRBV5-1	CASSADKGGGTEAFF
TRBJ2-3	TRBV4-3	CASSQDRLVARADTQYF